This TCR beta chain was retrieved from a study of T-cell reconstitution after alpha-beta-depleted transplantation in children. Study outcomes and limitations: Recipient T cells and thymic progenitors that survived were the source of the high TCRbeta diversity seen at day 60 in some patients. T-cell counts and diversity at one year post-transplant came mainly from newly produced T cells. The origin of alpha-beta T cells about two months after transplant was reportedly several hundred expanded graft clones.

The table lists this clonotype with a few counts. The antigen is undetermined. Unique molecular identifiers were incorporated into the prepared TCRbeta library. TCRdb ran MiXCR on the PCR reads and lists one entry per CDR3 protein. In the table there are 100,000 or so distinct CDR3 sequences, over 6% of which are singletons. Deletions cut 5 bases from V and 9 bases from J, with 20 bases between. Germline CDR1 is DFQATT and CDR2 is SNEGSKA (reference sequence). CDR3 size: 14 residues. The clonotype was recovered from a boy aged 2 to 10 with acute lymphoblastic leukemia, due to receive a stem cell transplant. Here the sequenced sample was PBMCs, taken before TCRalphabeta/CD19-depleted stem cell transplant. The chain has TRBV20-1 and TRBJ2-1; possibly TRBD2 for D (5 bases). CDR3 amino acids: CSAFPGGLSGEQFF. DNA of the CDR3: TGCAGTGCTTTCCCGGGCGGGTTATCGGGTGAGCAGTTCTTC.